These 21 T cell receptor beta chains share one sample of origin, sequenced in a study. TCRdb called the 5' RACE reads again in MiXCR, with one record for every CDR3 protein. This sample has about 40,000 distinct CDR3 sequences; approximately 17% occur once, and the top ten carry about 3%. The sample taken for sequencing was naive CD4+ T cells sorted from a lymph node. As for subset: naive CD4+ T cells, CD4+CD45RA+CD25-. The source is a female donor with breast cancer.

The chain joins TRBV7-8 to TRBJ1-5, with a weak D call TRBD1 (6 bases). V gave up 5 bases and J gave up 9 bases, with 20 bases separating them. Germline V gene lookup returns CDR1 SGHVS and CDR2 FQNEAQ. The CDR3 is 15 amino acids. CDR3 amino acids: CASSPPGGGGMPQHF. CDR3 bases: TGTGCCAGCAGCCCACCGGGAGGGGGGGGAATGCCCCAGCATTTT.

A few counts support this clonotype. The J gene is TRBJ2-3, the V gene TRBV7-2; no clear D gene. From germline, CDR1 is SGHTA and CDR2 FQGNSA. Deletions cut 5 bases from V and 2 bases from J, with 17 bases between. This CDR3 is built from 16 residues. The CDR3 region has the DNA TGTGCCAGCAGCCCCACCCTCGACATAACCACAGATACGCAGTATTTT. Translation gives CASSPTLDITTDTQYF.

This clonotype was seen only a few times. The chain carries TRBV5-1 and TRBJ1-2, with D uncertain. Germline-derived CDR1 and CDR2 are SGHRS and YFSETQ. V lost 5 bases, J lost 7 bases, and 12 bases lay in between. The CDR3 loop spans 12 amino acids. CDR3 amino acids: CASSPEAGGYTF. Here the CDR3 DNA reads TGCGCCAGCAGTCCTGAGGCCGGTGGCTACACCTTC.

This clonotype was counted ten times or more. This rearrangement joins TRBV7-9 to TRBJ1-1; TRBD1 agrees at 7 bases. Germline CDR1 is SEHNR and CDR2 is FQNEAQ (reference sequence). CDR3 length: 15 amino acids. The junction had 8 bases not matched to a gene; V was cut back by 5 bases and J by 2 bases. The CDR3 spells CASSPPGQLNTEAFF. The DNA of the CDR3 is TGTGCCAGCAGCCCGCCGGGACAGCTTAACACTGAAGCTTTCTTT.

This clonotype was counted ten times or more. The chain employs TRBV5-1 and TRBJ1-4; D gene uncertain. V lost 1 base and J 7 bases, leaving 17 bases between the germline ends. Germline V gives CDR1 SGHRS, CDR2 YFSETQ. The CDR3 loop spans 16 amino acids. The CDR3 loop reads CASSLTTDADREKLFF. The CDR3 bases are TGCGCCAGCAGCTTGACTACGGACGCAGACCGTGAAAAACTGTTTTTT.

The chain employs TRBV29-1 and TRBJ1-2; possible D gene TRBD1, 6 bases. CDR1 is SQVTM, CDR2 ANQGSEA, per germline. The CDR3 sequence is 11 residues long. V was cut by 5 bases and J by 12 bases, with 16 bases left in between. Written as DNA, the CDR3 is TGCAGCGTTTCAGGGGACTTCGGCCACACCTTC. Encoded protein: CSVSGDFGHTF.

This clonotype was seen at least ten times. This chain uses TRBV5-1 with TRBJ1-1; no firm D call. Germline V gene lookup returns CDR1 SGHRS and CDR2 YFSETQ. Trimming left V 1 base short and J 1 base short, with 5 bases between. The CDR3 contains 13 residues. In DNA form, the CDR3 reads TGCGCCAGCAGCTTGTTCGAGAACACTGAAGCTTTCTTT. Its protein is CASSLFENTEAFF.

The V gene is TRBV4-2, the J gene TRBJ2-5; 10 nucleotides align to TRBD2. Trimming took 2 bases from V and 5 from J; bases not matched to a gene: 5. Germline lookup yields CDR1 LGHNA and CDR2 YNFKEQ. The CDR3 spans 15 residues. The CDR3 DNA reads as TGTGCCAGCAGCCAACTAGCGGGGGTGGTGGAGACCCAGTACTTC. It encodes CASSQLAGVVETQYF.

The rearrangement links TRBV2 to TRBJ2-7; D is perhaps TRBD1 (6 bases). The CDR3 consists of 14 residues. Germline V lookup: CDR1 SNHLY, CDR2 FYNNEI. V lost 5 bases, J lost 0 bases, and 11 bases lay in between. The CDR3 spells CASSYREHSYEQYF. CDR3 in DNA: TGTGCCAGCAGTTACAGGGAGCACTCCTACGAGCAGTACTTC. The full variable domain, in which reference TRBV2 and TRBJ2-7 provide the parts outside the CDR3, is EPEVTQTPSHQVTQMGQEVILRCVPISNHLYFYWYRQILGQKVEFLVSFYNNEISEKSEIFDDQFSVERPDGSNFTLKIRSTKLEDSAMYFCASSYREHSYEQYFGPGTRLTVT.

A few counts support this clonotype. The chain couples TRBV7-2 to TRBJ2-2; 10 bases line up with TRBD1. The CDR3 sequence is 15 residues long. V trimming: 5 bases; J trimming: 6 bases; junction bases outside the gene matches: 6. Germline lookup yields CDR1 SGHTA and CDR2 FQGNSA. CDR3 in amino acids: CASSPRGQGAGELFF. The DNA of the CDR3 is TGTGCCAGCAGCCCCCGAGGACAGGGGGCCGGGGAGCTGTTTTTT.

The rearrangement joins TRBV7-8 to TRBJ2-5; possibly TRBD1 or TRBD2 for D (5 bases each). The length of the CDR3 is 17 residues. CDR1 and CDR2 from the germline V gene are SGHVS and FQNEAQ. Between the trimmed V and J ends, which lost 1 base and 4 bases, there was a span of 19 bases. The CDR3 nucleotides are TGTGCCAGCAGCTTAGGAACCCGGGGCCGCTACCTAGAGACCCAGTACTTC. Its protein product is CASSLGTRGRYLETQYF.

The chain has TRBV5-5 and TRBJ2-3; 7 bases match TRBD2. From germline, CDR1 is SGHKS and CDR2 YYEKEE (reference sequence). The CDR3 covers 16 residues. Trimming took 4 bases from V and 7 from J; bases not matched to a gene: 15. The chain's CDR3 is CASSPSLKLAENTQYF. The DNA for the CDR3 is TGTGCCAGCAGCCCATCACTGAAGCTAGCGGAAAATACGCAGTATTTT.

This clonotype showed up many times. The V and J genes are TRBV7-6 and TRBJ1-1; D gene uncertain. V was shortened by 3 bases and J by 0 bases, with 5 bases between the two germline ends. The CDR3 runs to 13 residues. The germline gives CDR1 SGHVS, CDR2 FNYEAQ. This chain's CDR3 is CASSFGMNTEAFF. The CDR3 coding sequence is TGTGCCAGCAGCTTCGGGATGAACACTGAAGCTTTCTTT.

This clonotype was found a few times. V is TRBV29-1 and J is TRBJ2-7; 8 nucleotides match TRBD1. The CDR3 has 14 amino acids. With V trimmed by 6 bases and J by 3 bases, 10 bases remained unmatched. CDR1 SQVTM and CDR2 ANQGSEA come from the germline V gene. In nucleotides, the CDR3 is TGCAGCGTGGCCGACAGGGGTAACCTCTACGAGCAGTACTTC. It is translated as CSVADRGNLYEQYF.

There are a few counts of this clonotype. The chain combines TRBV27 with TRBJ1-1, with 7 bases identical to TRBD1. Losses at the gene ends were 6 bases for V and 9 bases for J; bases not matched to a gene: 13. This CDR3 has 14 residues. The V gene's germline CDR1 is MNHEY and CDR2 SMNVEV (reference sequence). The CDR3 DNA sequence: TGTGCCAGCAGGAATCTACAGGGGAGCCCTAAAGCTTTCTTT. It translates to CASRNLQGSPKAFF.

The table lists this clonotype with a few counts. This rearrangement joins TRBV29-1 to TRBJ1-4; no definite D call. From germline, CDR1 is SQVTM and CDR2 ANQGSEA. The CDR3 totals 13 residues. Deletions cut 4 bases from V and 3 bases from J, with 9 bases between. CDR3 residues: CSVVVPANEKLFF. DNA for the CDR3: TGCAGCGTTGTAGTGCCAGCTAATGAAAAACTGTTTTTT.

A few counts support this clonotype. The chain combines TRBV12-3 or TRBV12-4 with TRBJ2-3, with 8 bases that match TRBD2. The CDR3 spans 15 residues. Germline trimming cut 3 bases from V and 5 bases from J; bases unmatched to any gene: 7. This CDR3 reads CASSFLSGGGDTQYF. Here the CDR3 DNA reads TGTGCCAGCAGTTTTCTTTCGGGAGGGGGAGATACGCAGTATTTT.

This clonotype occurred a few times. The genes are TRBV5-1 and TRBJ2-5; 12 bases map to TRBD1. CDR1 and CDR2 (germline): SGHRS, YFSETQ. The CDR3 totals 15 residues. Unmatched junction bases numbered 6, after V lost 4 bases and J lost 5 bases. CDR3 residues: CASSMGQGAEETQYF. For the CDR3, the DNA is TGCGCCAGCAGCATGGGACAGGGGGCGGAGGAGACCCAGTACTTC.

This clonotype has ten or more counts. The V call is TRBV29-1, the J call TRBJ2-7; the D call may be TRBD1 or TRBD2 (5 bases each). The CDR3 contains 12 residues. Looked up from germline, CDR1 is SQVTM and CDR2 is ANQGSEA. Trimming removed 4 bases from V and 4 bases from J, with 11 bases in between. CDR3 region: CSVGRDPYEQYF. The CDR3 region has the DNA TGCAGCGTTGGACGGGACCCATACGAGCAGTACTTC.

As concerns this clonotype: A much larger clone sits a single nucleotide away, making a read error possible. This chain uses TRBV5-1 with TRBJ2-7; TRBD2 agrees at 10 bases. The CDR3 runs to 13 residues. Germline V lookup: CDR1 SGHRS, CDR2 YFSETQ. The chain's CDR3 is CASTSGTSYDQYF. The DNA for the CDR3 is TGCGCCAGTACTAGCGGGACTTCCTACGATCAGTACTTC. Full variable domain (rest looked up from reference TRBV5-1 and TRBJ2-7): KAGVTQTPRYLIKTRGQQVTLSCSPISGHRSVSWYQQTPGQGLQFLFEYFSETQRNKGNFPGRFSGRQFSNSRSEMNVSTLELGDSALYLCASTSGTSYDQYFGPGTRLTVT.

The chain combines TRBV3-1 with TRBJ2-6, with D possibly TRBD1 on 5 matching bases. The V gene lost 2 bases and the J gene lost 2 bases, with 7 bases spanning the gap. This CDR3 is 15 amino acids long. Germline V lookup: CDR1 LGHDT, CDR2 YNNKEL (reference sequence). CDR3 sequence: CASSQRQPGANVLTF. CDR3 sequence (DNA): TGTGCCAGCAGCCAACGACAGCCTGGGGCCAACGTCCTGACTTTC.